Following are 9 T cell receptor beta chains from one sample sequenced in a study of shared clonotypes between healthy human individuals. Only in-frame clones appear in the TCRdb table, and some are missing; sequencing was by immunoSEQ multiplex PCR. The data contain about 2.4 million clones, 90% to 95% of them singletons. Sample: naive CD4+ T cells from PBMCs. Described subset: CD45RA+ positively selected. The receptors shown here come from a young man in good health. Some clones in this sample may be carry-over from other donors' samples.

This chain links TRBV6-1 with TRBJ2-1; D uncertain. V was cut by 4 bases and J by 8 bases, with 15 bases left in between. The V gene's germline CDR1 is MNHNS and CDR2 SASEGT. The CDR3 totals 14 residues. This chain's CDR3 is CASSVYRSRDEQFF. In nucleotides, the CDR3 is TGTGCCAGCAGTGTCTACCGGAGTAGGGATGAGCAGTTCTTC.

The chain links TRBV6-5 to TRBJ2-7; tentatively, D is TRBD2 (5 bases). Trimming pared 6 bases from V and 3 bases from J, leaving 15 bases between. The CDR3 consists of 14 residues. Germline V lookup: CDR1 MNHEY, CDR2 SVGAGI. CDR3 amino acids: CASSRLGLNYEQYF. For the CDR3, the DNA is TGTGCCAGCAGCCGCCTCGGACTGAACTACGAGCAGTACTTC.

V gene TRBV15 combines with J gene TRBJ1-1, with 7 bases that match TRBD1. V lost 0 bases, J lost 5 bases, and 6 bases stayed unmatched. The CDR3 runs to 15 residues. Germline assignment: CDR1 LNHNV and CDR2 YYDKDF (reference sequence). The CDR3 coding sequence is TGTGCCACCAGCAGAGAGGGACAGCTCGGTACTGAAGCTTTCTTT. Amino acid sequence: CATSREGQLGTEAFF.

The CDR3 protein is CASSLVAGPDFPGELFF. The CDR3 region has the DNA TGTGCCAGCAGCTTAGTTGCAGGGCCCGACTTTCCCGGGGAGCTGTTTTTT. V gene TRBV7-8 combines with J gene TRBJ2-2; TRBD1 might be the D (5 bases). Germline lookup yields CDR1 SGHVS and CDR2 FQNEAQ. V lost 1 base, J lost 6 bases, and 18 bases lay in between. The CDR3 is made up of 17 amino acids.

Regarding this clone: Other DNA sequences in the sample encode the same CDR3. This chain connects TRBV5-1 to TRBJ1-3; D uncertain. CDR1 is SGHRS and CDR2 is YFSETQ in the germline V gene. There are 14 residues in the CDR3. The V and J ends lost 0 bases and 1 base respectively, with 5 bases between them. The CDR3 here is CASSLEVSGNTIYF. DNA of the CDR3: TGCGCCAGCAGCTTGGAGGTATCTGGAAACACCATATATTTT.

Comments on this clone: The sample has other DNA sequences that encode this CDR3 too. The chain is built from TRBV9 and TRBJ2-3; TRBD1 matches at 7 bases. The V segment lost 0 bases and the J segment 4 bases; nucleotides outside the gene matches: 2. CDR3 length: 14 amino acids. Germline V gives CDR1 SGDLS, CDR2 YYNGEE. The CDR3 DNA follows: TGTGCCAGCAGCGTAGTAGGGGGCGCAGATACGCAGTATTTT. Its translation: CASSVVGGADTQYF.

Comment on this clone: The junction and the germline gene differ at one end; a read error may be behind it. V usage is TRBV2 and J usage is TRBJ2-2, with TRBD1 matching over 7 bases. Per the germline V gene, CDR1 is SNHLY and CDR2 is FYNNEI. The CDR3 is 15 amino acids. The CDR3 is CASNEGGAGTGELFF. CDR3 DNA sequence: TGTGCCAGCAATGAAGGGGGCGCTGGCACCGGGGAGCTGTTTTTT.

The rearrangement joins TRBV4-1 to TRBJ2-5, with D possibly being TRBD1 (5 bases). V lost 1 base and J 0 bases, leaving 15 bases between the germline ends. There are 17 residues in the CDR3. Germline CDR1 and CDR2: MGHRA and YSYEKL. CDR3 DNA: TGCGCCAGCAGCCAAGGCCCGACCAAGGGGTACCAAGAGACCCAGTACTTC. Translation: CASSQGPTKGYQETQYF.

This chain uses TRBV4-1 with TRBJ1-3; D is unresolved. This CDR3 is built from 15 residues. Germline V gene lookup returns CDR1 MGHRA and CDR2 YSYEKL. V was trimmed by 0 bases and J by 0 bases, leaving 6 bases between them. The CDR3 coding sequence is TGCGCCAGCAGCCAAGATAGCCACTCTGGAAACACCATATATTTT. The encoded protein is CASSQDSHSGNTIYF.